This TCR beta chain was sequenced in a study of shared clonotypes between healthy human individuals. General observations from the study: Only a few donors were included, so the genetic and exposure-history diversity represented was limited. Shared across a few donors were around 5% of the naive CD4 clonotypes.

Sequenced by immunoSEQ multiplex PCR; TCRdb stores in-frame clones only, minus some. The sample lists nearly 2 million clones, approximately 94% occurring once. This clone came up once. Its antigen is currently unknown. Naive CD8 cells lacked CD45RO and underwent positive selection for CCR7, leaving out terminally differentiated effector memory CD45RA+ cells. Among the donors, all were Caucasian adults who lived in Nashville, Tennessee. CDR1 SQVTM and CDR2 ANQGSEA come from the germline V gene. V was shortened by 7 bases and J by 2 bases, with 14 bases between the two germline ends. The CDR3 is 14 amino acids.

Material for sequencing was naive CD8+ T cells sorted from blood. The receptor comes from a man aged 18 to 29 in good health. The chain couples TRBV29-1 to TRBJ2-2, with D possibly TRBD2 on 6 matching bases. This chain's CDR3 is CSAQQDYNTGELFF. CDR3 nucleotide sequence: TGCAGCGCACAACAGGACTACAACACCGGGGAGCTGTTTTTT.